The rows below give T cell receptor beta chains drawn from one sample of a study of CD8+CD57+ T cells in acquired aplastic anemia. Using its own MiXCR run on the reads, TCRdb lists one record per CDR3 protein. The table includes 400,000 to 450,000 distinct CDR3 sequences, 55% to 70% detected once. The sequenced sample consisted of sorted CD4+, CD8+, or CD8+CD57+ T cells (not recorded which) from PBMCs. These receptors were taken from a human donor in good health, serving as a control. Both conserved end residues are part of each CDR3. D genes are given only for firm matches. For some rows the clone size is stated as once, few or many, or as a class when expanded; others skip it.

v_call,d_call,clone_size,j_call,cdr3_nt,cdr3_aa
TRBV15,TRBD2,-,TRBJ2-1,TGTGCCACGAGCAGCGGGGATAACAATGAGCAGTTCTTC,CATSSGDNNEQFF
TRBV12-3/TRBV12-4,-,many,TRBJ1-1,TGTGCCAGCACAGGGAGAGGTGAAGCTTTCTTT,CASTGRGEAFF
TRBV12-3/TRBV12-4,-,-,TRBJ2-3,TGTGCCAGCAGCGCAGGACGATCGTCCTACAATGAGCAGTATTTT,CASSAGRSSYNEQYF
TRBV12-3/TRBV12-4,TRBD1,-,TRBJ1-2,TGTGCCAGCAGGCACGGACAGGACTATGGCTACACCTTC,CASRHGQDYGYTF
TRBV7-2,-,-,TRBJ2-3,TGTGCCAGCAGCTTTACGTGGAGACACACCGATACGCAGACGCAGTATTTT,CASSFTWRHTDTQTQYF
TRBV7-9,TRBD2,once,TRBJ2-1,TGTGCCGGTAGAGTGAAGCGGGGGGGCGTTGAGCAGTTCTTC,CAGRVKRGGVEQFF
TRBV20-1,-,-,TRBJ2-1,TGCAGTGCCACCCTTCGGAGCACTGAAGAGTTCTTC,CSATLRSTEEFF
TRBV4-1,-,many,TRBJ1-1,TGCGCCAGCAGCCAAGGCATCAGGGTCGCTGAAGCTTTCTTT,CASSQGIRVAEAFF
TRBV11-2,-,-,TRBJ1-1,TGTGCCAGCAGCTTATACGGCAATCCTGAAGCTTTCTTT,CASSLYGNPEAFF
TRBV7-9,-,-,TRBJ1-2,TGTGCCAGCACGTTTACGGGGGGTGGCTATGACTACACCTTC,CASTFTGGGYDYTF
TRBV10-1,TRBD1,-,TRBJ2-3,TGCGCCAGCAGTGATGTATGGACAGGGAGACGAACGCAGTATTTT,CASSDVWTGRRTQYF